The clone carrying this TCR beta chain showed up many times. Its antigen is undetermined. CDR3 size: 16 residues. Per germline, CDR1 MGHRA and CDR2 YSYEKL. J was trimmed by 3 bases and V by 0 bases; bases with no gene match: 7. This specimen belongs to a study of blood T cells in healthy people across ages. General study results and limits: For the donors, CMV status was unknown and possibly confounded expanded clonotype changes.

The authors ran a second PCR of 7 to 11 cycles using a sample-barcoded 5' primer and a J-beta primer mix. Each cDNA molecule was tagged by a template-switch adaptor with 12 random nucleotides. TCRdb passed the 5' RACE reads through MiXCR, listing each CDR3 protein once. The sample has 1.5 million to 2 million distinct CDR3 sequences, 28% seen once. Specimen: blood. The TCR was taken from a woman aged 25-40 years in good health. The chain is built from TRBV4-1 and TRBJ2-7; 8 bases are a match to TRBD1. The CDR3, as DNA: TGCGCCAGCAGCCAAGACCCGACAGGGGCGGGCTACGAGCAGTACTTC. Residues: CASSQDPTGAGYEQYF.